This T cell receptor beta chain came from a study of blood T cell repertoires in COVID-19. Study-wide background: COVID-19 samples from acute and convalescent phases originated in the United States, Italy and Spain.

CDR3 length: 16 residues. Trimming took 0 bases from V and 3 from J; bases not matched to a gene: 4. Germline V gene sequence: CDR1 SGHDT, CDR2 YYEEEE. Assay used: immunoSEQ multiplex PCR; TCRdb lists only in-frame clones, some missing. This table has about 360,000 clones, 75% to 90% appearing once. The sample taken for sequencing was peripheral blood. The chain couples TRBV5-6 to TRBJ1-5, with 9 bases identical to TRBD1. This TCR came from a woman aged 60 to 75 with COVID-19, enrolled during active disease. DNA for the CDR3: TGTGCCAGCAGCTTGGCCGGGACAGGGCTCAATCAGCCCCAGCATTTT. It yields the protein CASSLAGTGLNQPQHF.